The sequence of this TCR beta chain was determined in a study of CD8 T cells in ankylosing spondylitis. The authors made TCR beta libraries by quantitative 5'-RACE with molecular barcodes. TCRdb reanalysed the 5' RACE reads using MiXCR and keeps one entry per CDR3 protein. The sample has roughly 230,000 distinct CDR3 sequences, about 10% seen once. This clonotype was detected many times. Material for sequencing was blood, either unsorted or a sorted T cell fraction (not recorded which). The TCR comes from a male donor with ankylosing spondylitis or in good health (not recorded which).

CDR3 region: CASSQGQGGYNEQFF. CDR3 sequence (DNA): TGTGCCAGCAGCCAGGGACAGGGGGGTTACAATGAGCAGTTCTTC. The chain combines TRBV7-2 with TRBJ2-1, with 11 bases lining up with TRBD1. The length of the CDR3 is 15 residues. V shed 5 bases and J 4 bases; nucleotides not matched to a gene: 4. Looked up from germline, CDR1 is SGHTA and CDR2 is FQGNSA.